This T cell receptor beta chain was found in a study of neurological immune-mediated disorders. Study-level points and caveats: Expansion of TCR clones was greatest in HTLV-1-associated myelopathy and smallest in multiple sclerosis, where it fell below that of healthy controls.

One entry per CDR3 protein, called by TCRdb with MiXCR from the 5' RACE reads. Of roughly 56,000 distinct CDR3 sequences detected, roughly 3.5% appear once; the ten largest clones hold about 7.1%. J gave up 5 bases and V 0 bases, and 4 bases lay outside the gene matches. The length of the CDR3 is 15 residues. CDR1 is SGHRS and CDR2 is YFSETQ in the germline V gene. In this sample, this clonotype turned up a few times. Its antigen is undetermined. The chain carries TRBV5-1 and TRBJ2-2; 7 bases match TRBD1. The sample comprised PBMCs. This receptor was taken from a woman aged 55-69 years with multiple sclerosis. CDR3 amino acids: CASSLGRGTTGELFF. The CDR3 nucleotides read TGCGCCAGCAGCTTGGGCAGGGGGACGACCGGGGAGCTGTTTTTT.